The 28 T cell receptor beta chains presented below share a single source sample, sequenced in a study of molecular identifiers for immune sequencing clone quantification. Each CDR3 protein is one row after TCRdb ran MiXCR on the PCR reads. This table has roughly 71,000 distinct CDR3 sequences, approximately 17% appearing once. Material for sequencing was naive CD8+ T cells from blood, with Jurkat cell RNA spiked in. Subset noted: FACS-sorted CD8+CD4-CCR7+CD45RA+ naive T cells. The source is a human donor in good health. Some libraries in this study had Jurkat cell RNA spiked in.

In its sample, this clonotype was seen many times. Here the CDR3 DNA reads TGTGCCAGTGACCTAGGGGTGGGAGTGATAGATACGCAGTATTTT. It specifies CASDLGVGVIDTQYF. The gene calls are TRBV6-6 and TRBJ2-3; D could derive from TRBD1 or TRBD2 (5 bases each). CDR3 size: 15 residues. Trimming took 9 bases from V and 5 from J, leaving 21 bases between them. Germline V gene sequence: CDR1 MNHNY, CDR2 SVGAGI (reference sequence).

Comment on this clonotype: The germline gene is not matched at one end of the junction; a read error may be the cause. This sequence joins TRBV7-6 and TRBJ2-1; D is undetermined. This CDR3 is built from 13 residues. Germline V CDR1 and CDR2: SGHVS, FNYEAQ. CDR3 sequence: CASSPEVGNEQLF. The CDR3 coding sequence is TGTGCCAGCAGCCCAGAGGTTGGTAATGAGCAGCTCTTC.

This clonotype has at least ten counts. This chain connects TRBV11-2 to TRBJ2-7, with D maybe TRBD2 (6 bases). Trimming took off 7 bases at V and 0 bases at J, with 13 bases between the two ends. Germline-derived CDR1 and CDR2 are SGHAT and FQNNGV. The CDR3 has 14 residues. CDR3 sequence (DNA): TGTGCCAGCACCTGGGAGGCAGCCTCCTACGAGCAGTACTTC. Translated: CASTWEAASYEQYF.

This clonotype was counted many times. This CDR3 is CASSLGFQDEQFF. CDR3 DNA: TGTGCCAGCAGCTTAGGATTTCAGGATGAGCAGTTCTTC. The chain couples TRBV7-2 to TRBJ2-1; no definite D call. The CDR3 covers 13 residues. CDR1 and CDR2 (germline): SGHTA, FQGNSA. Trimming took off 1 base at V and 8 bases at J, with 9 bases between the two ends.

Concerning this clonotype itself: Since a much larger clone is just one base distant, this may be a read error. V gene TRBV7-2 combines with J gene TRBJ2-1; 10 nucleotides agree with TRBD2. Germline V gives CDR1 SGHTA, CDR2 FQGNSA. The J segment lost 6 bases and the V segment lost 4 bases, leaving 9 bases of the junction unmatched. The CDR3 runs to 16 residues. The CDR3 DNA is TGTGCCAGCAGCTCTACTGGACTAGCGGTCTGCAATGAGCAGTTCTTC. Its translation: CASSSTGLAVCNEQFF. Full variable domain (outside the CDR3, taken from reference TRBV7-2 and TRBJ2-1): GAGVSQSPSNKVTEKGKDVELRCDPISGHTALYWYRQSLGQGLEFLIYFQGNSAPDKSGLPSDRFSAERTGGSVSTLTIQRTQQEDSAVYLCASSSTGLAVCNEQFFGPGTRLTVL.

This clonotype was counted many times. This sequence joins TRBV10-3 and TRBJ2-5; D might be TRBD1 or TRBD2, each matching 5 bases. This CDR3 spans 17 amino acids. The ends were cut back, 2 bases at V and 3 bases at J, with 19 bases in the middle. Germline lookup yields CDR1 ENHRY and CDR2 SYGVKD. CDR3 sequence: CAISERSSLGTEETQYF. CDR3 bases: TGTGCCATCAGTGAGCGAAGTTCTCTAGGGACCGAAGAGACCCAGTACTTC.

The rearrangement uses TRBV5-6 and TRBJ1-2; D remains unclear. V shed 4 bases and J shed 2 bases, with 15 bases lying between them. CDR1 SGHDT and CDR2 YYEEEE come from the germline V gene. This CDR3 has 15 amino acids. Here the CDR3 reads CASSAGVGRNYGYTF. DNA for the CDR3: TGTGCCAGCAGCGCAGGTGTAGGGCGCAACTATGGCTACACCTTC.

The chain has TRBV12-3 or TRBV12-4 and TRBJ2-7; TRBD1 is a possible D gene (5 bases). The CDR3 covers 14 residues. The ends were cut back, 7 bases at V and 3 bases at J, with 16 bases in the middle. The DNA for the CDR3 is TGTGCCAGCATCCCCAGGACACCTTACTACGAGCAGTACTTC. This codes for CASIPRTPYYEQYF.

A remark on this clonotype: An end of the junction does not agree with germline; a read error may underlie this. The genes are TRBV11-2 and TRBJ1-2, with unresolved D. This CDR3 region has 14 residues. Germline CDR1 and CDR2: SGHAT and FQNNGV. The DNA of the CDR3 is TGTGCCAGCAGCTCCCCCCCGGGAGGTTATGGCAACACCTTC. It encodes CASSSPPGGYGNTF.

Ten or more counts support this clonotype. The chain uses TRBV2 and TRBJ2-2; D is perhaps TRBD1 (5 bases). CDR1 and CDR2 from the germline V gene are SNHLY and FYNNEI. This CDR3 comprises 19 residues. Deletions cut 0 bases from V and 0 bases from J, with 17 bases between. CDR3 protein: CASSEAGDRSRANTGELFF. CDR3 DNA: TGTGCCAGCAGTGAAGCGGGCGACAGAAGCCGTGCGAACACCGGGGAGCTGTTTTTT. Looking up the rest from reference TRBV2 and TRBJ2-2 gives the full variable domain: EPEVTQTPSHQVTQMGQEVILRCVPISNHLYFYWYRQILGQKVEFLVSFYNNEISEKSEIFDDQFSVERPDGSNFTLKIRSTKLEDSAMYFCASSEAGDRSRANTGELFFGEGSRLTVL.

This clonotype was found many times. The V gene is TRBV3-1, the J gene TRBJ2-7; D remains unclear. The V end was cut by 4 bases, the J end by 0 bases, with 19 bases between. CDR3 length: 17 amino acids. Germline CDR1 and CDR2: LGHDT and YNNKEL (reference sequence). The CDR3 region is CASSPNPLRHLSYEQYF. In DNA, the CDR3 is TGTGCCAGCAGCCCTAACCCGTTAAGGCATCTCTCCTACGAGCAGTACTTC.

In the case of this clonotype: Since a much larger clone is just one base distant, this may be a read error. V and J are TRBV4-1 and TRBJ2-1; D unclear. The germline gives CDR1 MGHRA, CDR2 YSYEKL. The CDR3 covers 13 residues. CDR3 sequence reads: CASIQERVNEQFF. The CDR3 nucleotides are TGCGCCAGCATCCAAGAACGAGTCAATGAGCAGTTCTTC.

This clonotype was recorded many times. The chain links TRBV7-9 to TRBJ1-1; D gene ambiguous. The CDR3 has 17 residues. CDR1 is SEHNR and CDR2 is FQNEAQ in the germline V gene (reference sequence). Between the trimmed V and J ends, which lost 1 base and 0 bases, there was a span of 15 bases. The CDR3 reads CASSLGSGSGVNTEAFF. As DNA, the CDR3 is TGTGCCAGCAGCTTAGGCTCAGGTTCGGGAGTGAACACTGAAGCTTTCTTT.

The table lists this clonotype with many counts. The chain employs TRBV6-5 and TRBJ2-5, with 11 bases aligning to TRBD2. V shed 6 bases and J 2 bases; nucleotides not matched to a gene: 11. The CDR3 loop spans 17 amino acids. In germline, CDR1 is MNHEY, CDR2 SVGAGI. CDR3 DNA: TGTGCCAGCAGCCGGACCGGGACTAGCGGTTATCAAGAGACCCAGTACTTC. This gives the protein CASSRTGTSGYQETQYF.

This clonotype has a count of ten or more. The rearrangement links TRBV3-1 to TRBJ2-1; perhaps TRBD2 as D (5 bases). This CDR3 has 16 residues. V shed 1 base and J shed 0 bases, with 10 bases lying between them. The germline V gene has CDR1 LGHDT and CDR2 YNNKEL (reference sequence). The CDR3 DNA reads TGTGCCAGCAGCCAAGTGATAGGGAGCTCCTACAATGAGCAGTTCTTC. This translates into CASSQVIGSSYNEQFF.

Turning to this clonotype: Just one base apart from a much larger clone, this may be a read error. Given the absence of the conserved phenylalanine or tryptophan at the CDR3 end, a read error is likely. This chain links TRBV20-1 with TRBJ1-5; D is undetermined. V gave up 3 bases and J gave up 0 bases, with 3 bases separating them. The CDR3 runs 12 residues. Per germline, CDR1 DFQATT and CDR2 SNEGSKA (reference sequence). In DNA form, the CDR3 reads TGCAGTGCTAGTAATAGCAATCAGCCCCAGCATCTT. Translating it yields CSASNSNQPQHL.

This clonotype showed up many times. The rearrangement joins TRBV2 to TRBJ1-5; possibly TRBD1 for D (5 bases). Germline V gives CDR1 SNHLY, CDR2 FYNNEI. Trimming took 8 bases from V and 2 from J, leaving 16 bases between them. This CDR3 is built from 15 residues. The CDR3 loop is CASGFRGGGNQPQHF. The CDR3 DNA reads TGTGCCAGCGGGTTCCGGGGGGGTGGCAATCAGCCCCAGCATTTT.

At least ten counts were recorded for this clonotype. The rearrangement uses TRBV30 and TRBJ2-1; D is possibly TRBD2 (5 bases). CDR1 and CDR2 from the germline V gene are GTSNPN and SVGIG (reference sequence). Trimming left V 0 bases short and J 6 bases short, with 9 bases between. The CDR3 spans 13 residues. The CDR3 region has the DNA TGTGCCTGGAGTGTAGGAGGACTCAATGAGCAGTTCTTC. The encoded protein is CAWSVGGLNEQFF.

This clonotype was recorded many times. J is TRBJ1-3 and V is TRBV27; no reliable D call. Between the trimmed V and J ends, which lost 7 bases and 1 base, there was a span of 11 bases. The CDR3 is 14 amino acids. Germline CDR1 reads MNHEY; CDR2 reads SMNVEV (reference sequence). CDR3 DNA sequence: TGTGCCAGCAAACGAGGAGGTTCTGGAAACACCATATATTTT. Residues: CASKRGGSGNTIYF.

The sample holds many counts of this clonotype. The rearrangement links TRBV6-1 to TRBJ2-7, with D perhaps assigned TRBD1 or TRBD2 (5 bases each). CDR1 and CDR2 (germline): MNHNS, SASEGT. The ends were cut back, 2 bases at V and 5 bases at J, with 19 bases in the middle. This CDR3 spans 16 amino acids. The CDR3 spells CASSEMPGPSYDEQYF. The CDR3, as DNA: TGTGCCAGCAGTGAAATGCCGGGACCCTCCTATGACGAGCAGTACTTC.

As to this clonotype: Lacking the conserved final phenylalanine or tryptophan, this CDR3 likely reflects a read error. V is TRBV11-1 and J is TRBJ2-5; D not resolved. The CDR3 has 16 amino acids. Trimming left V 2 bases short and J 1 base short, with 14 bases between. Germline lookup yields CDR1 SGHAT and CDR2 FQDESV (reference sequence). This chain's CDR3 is CASSLYPLQIQETQYL. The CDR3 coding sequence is TGTGCCAGCAGCTTATATCCGCTCCAAATCCAAGAGACCCAGTACCTC.

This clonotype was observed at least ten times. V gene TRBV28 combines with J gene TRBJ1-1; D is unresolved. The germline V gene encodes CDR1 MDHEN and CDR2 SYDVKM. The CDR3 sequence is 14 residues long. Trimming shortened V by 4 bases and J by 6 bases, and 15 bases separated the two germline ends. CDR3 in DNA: TGTGCCAGCAGTTCCGCCCTATCAGTGCCTGAAGCTTTCTTT. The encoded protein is CASSSALSVPEAFF.

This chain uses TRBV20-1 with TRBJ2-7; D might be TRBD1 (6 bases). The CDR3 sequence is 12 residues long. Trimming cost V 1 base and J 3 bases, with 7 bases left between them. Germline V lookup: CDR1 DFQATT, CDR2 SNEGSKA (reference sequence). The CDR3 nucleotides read TGCAGTGCTAGAGCCAGGGGCTACGAGCAGTACTTC. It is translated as CSARARGYEQYF.

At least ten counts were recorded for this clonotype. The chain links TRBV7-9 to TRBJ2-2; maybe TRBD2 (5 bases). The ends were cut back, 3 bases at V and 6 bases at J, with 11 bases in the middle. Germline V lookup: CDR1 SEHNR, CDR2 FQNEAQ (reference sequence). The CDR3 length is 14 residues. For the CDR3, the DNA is TGTGCCAGCAGCTTTCTAGCTCGAGCCGGGGAGCTGTTTTTT. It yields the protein CASSFLARAGELFF.

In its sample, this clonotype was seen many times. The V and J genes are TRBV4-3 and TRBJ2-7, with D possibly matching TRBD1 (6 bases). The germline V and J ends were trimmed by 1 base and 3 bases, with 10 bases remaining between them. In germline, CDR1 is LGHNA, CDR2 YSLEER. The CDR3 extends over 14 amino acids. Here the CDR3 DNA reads TGCGCCAGCAGCCAAGGGACAGAAGACTACGAGCAGTACTTC. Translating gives CASSQGTEDYEQYF.

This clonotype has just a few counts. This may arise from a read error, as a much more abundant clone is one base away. The CDR3 loop reads CASGEVVLGGTDTQYF. The CDR3 region has the DNA TGTGCCAGCGGTGAAGTAGTGCTAGGGGGCACAGATACGCAGTATTTT. The V call is TRBV2, the J call TRBJ2-3, with D maybe TRBD1 (5 bases). The CDR3 totals 16 residues. Looked up from germline, CDR1 is SNHLY and CDR2 is FYNNEI.

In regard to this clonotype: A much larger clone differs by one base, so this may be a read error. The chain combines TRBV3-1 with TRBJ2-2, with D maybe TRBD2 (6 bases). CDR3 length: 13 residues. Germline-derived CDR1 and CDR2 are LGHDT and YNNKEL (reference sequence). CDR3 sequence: CASSPLSTGGLFF. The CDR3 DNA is TGTGCCAGCAGCCCGCTTAGCACCGGGGGGCTGTTTTTT.

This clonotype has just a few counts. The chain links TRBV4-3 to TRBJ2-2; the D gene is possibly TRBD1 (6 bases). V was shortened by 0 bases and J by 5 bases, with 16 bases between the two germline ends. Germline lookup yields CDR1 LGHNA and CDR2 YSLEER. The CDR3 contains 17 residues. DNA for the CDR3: TGCGCCAGCAGCCAAGATTGGAGGACAGAGAATACCGGGGAGCTGTTTTTT. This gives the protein CASSQDWRTENTGELFF.